The 16 T cell receptor beta chains below were found in one sample sequenced in a study of PD-L1 blockade in urothelial cancer. Documented time point: peripheral blood 6 weeks after treatment start. Clones were sequenced by immunoSEQ multiplex PCR, and TCRdb holds only the in-frame ones, with some missing. This sample carries fewer than 85,000 clones, about 88% of them seen once, and the ten largest clones take around 10%. This specimen consisted of PBMCs, obtained around atezolizumab (anti-PD-L1) treatment. These receptors were collected from a man aged 55 to 69 with urothelial cancer.

CDR3 sequence: CASSPGGTVGIAEAFF. CDR3 nucleotide sequence: TGCGCCAGCAGCCCTGGGGGGACAGTAGGTATCGCTGAAGCTTTCTTT. The chain employs TRBV4-1 and TRBJ1-1; TRBD1 aligns across 7 bases. The junction had 14 bases not matched to a gene; V was cut back by 4 bases and J by 6 bases. Germline CDR1 MGHRA, CDR2 YSYEKL. The CDR3 length is 16 residues.

This clone came up once. The chain combines TRBV27 with TRBJ2-7; D remains unclear. The CDR3 loop spans 14 amino acids. V lost 0 bases and J 7 bases, leaving 13 bases between the germline ends. Germline V CDR1 and CDR2: MNHEY, SMNVEV (reference sequence). This CDR3 reads CASSLSFPGREQYF. The CDR3 nucleotides are TGTGCCAGCAGTTTATCCTTCCCAGGTAGAGAGCAGTACTTC.

The CDR3 coding sequence is TGTGCCAGCAGTGGACTGAGAAGCAATCAGCCCCAGCATTTT. Translating it yields CASSGLRSNQPQHF. The chain combines TRBV2 with TRBJ1-5; D call uncertain. The CDR3 totals 14 residues. CDR1 is SNHLY and CDR2 is FYNNEI in the germline V gene. V lost 4 bases and J lost 1, with 8 bases in between.

This clone was counted between two and nine times. The V and J genes are TRBV18 and TRBJ2-7; a possible D gene is TRBD2 (5 bases). The CDR3 runs to 18 residues. The ends were cut back, 2 bases at V and 0 bases at J, with 20 bases in the middle. Germline CDR1 is KGHSH and CDR2 is LQKENI. The chain's CDR3 is CASSPGLSGSAYSYEQYF. DNA for the CDR3: TGTGCCAGCTCACCAGGCCTATCGGGTAGCGCTTACTCCTACGAGCAGTACTTC.

This chain connects TRBV2 to TRBJ2-1, with TRBD2 matching over 10 bases. The CDR3 totals 15 residues. Germline V gives CDR1 SNHLY, CDR2 FYNNEI. V was clipped by 7 bases and J by 5 bases; unmatched bases: 8. CDR3 protein: CASKLSGGSDNEQFF. For the CDR3, the DNA is TGTGCCAGCAAACTTAGCGGGGGGTCGGACAATGAGCAGTTCTTC.

The V call is TRBV19, the J call TRBJ2-1, with TRBD1 as a possible D gene (5 bases). V was pared by 6 bases and J by 9 bases, with 12 bases between. CDR1 is LNHDA and CDR2 is SQIVND in the germline V gene (reference sequence). The CDR3 spans 12 residues. This chain's CDR3 is CASRQQGTEQFF. The CDR3 coding sequence is TGTGCCAGTAGACAGCAGGGTACTGAGCAGTTCTTC.

J is TRBJ2-7 and V is TRBV29-1; the match to TRBD1 covers 9 bases. Per germline, CDR1 SQVTM and CDR2 ANQGSEA. This CDR3 has 14 residues. Germline trimming cut 6 bases from V and 5 bases from J; bases unmatched to any gene: 11. CDR3 sequence: CSVLTRDRVDEQYF. CDR3 nucleotide sequence: TGCAGCGTCCTCACCCGGGACAGGGTCGACGAGCAGTACTTC.

The gene calls are TRBV6-5 and TRBJ2-1; D gene unclear. The germline CDR1 and CDR2 sequences are MNHEY and SVGAGI. The CDR3 sequence is 12 residues long. V shed 11 bases and J shed 3 bases, with 11 bases lying between them. CDR3 nucleotides: TGTGCCGCCCGGAGCTACTACAATGAGCAGTTCTTC. Amino acids: CAARSYYNEQFF.

On this clone: This sample includes further DNA sequences coding for the same CDR3. This chain uses TRBV28 with TRBJ2-5, with D tentatively TRBD2 (5 bases). Germline V gene sequence: CDR1 MDHEN, CDR2 SYDVKM. The germline V and J ends were trimmed by 8 bases and 1 base, with 8 bases remaining between them. This CDR3 region has 12 residues. CDR3 nucleotides: TGTGCCAGCCGACGGGGCCAAGAGACCCAGTACTTC. Translation: CASRRGQETQYF.

The chain joins TRBV7-3 to TRBJ2-7, with a tentative D call TRBD1 (6 bases). Germline V CDR1 and CDR2: SGHTA, FQGTGA. This CDR3 contains 15 residues. Trimming removed 2 bases from V and 6 bases from J, with 17 bases in between. The CDR3 loop is CASSLSPGQSGEQYF. CDR3 coding DNA: TGTGCCAGCAGCTTATCGCCGGGACAATCAGGCGAGCAGTACTTC.

As for this clone: One junction end disagrees with the germline gene, perhaps due to a read error. The chain uses TRBV7-7 and TRBJ2-5; 8 nucleotides match TRBD2. In germline, CDR1 is SSHAT, CDR2 FNYEAQ (reference sequence). The CDR3 sequence is 15 residues long. CDR3 residues: CASSLGLARGETQYF. In nucleotides, the CDR3 is TGTGCTAGCAGCTTAGGACTAGCTCGTGGAGAGACCCAGTACTTC. The full variable domain, rest sourced from reference TRBV7-7 and TRBJ2-5, is GAGVSQSPRYKVTKRGQDVTLRCDPISSHATLYWYQQALGQGPEFLTYFNYEAQPDKSGLPSDRFSAERPEGSISTLTIQRTEQRDSAMYRCASSLGLARGETQYFGPGTRLLVL.

V and J are TRBV10-1 and TRBJ1-5; no firm D call. CDR3 length equals 13 residues. Per the germline V gene, CDR1 is WNHNN and CDR2 is SYGVQD (reference sequence). V dropped 4 bases and J dropped 5 bases, with 9 bases sitting between them. The CDR3, as DNA: TGCGCCAGCAGTGCCGCCCGGGATCAGCCCCAGCATTTT. This sequence encodes CASSAARDQPQHF.

The V and J genes are TRBV5-1 and TRBJ1-3; no definite D call. The germline V gene has CDR1 SGHRS and CDR2 YFSETQ. CDR3 size: 14 residues. The V end was cut by 0 bases, the J end by 3 bases, with 7 bases between. This chain's CDR3 is CASSLDNLGNTIYF. The CDR3 DNA reads as TGCGCCAGCAGCTTGGACAACCTTGGAAACACCATATATTTT.

This rearrangement joins TRBV18 to TRBJ1-5; 8 bases line up with TRBD1. The CDR3 runs 17 residues. Germline V lookup: CDR1 KGHSH, CDR2 LQKENI. With V trimmed by 5 bases and J by 0 bases, 9 bases remained unmatched. The CDR3 protein is CASSTGTGGYSNQPQHF. In nucleotides, the CDR3 is TGTGCCAGCTCAACCGGGACAGGCGGCTATAGCAATCAGCCCCAGCATTTT.

The CDR3 here is CASIAAPQYF. In nucleotides, the CDR3 is TGTGCCAGCATAGCGGCCCCTCAGTACTTC. The gene calls are TRBV27 and TRBJ2-7; tentatively, D is TRBD2 (6 bases). The germline gives CDR1 MNHEY, CDR2 SMNVEV (reference sequence). V lost 7 bases and J lost 10, with 11 bases in between. This CDR3 is 10 amino acids long.

J is TRBJ2-4 and V is TRBV30, with unresolved D. CDR1 and CDR2 from the germline V gene are GTSNPN and SVGIG (reference sequence). Trimming took off 0 bases at V and 2 bases at J, with 11 bases between the two ends. The CDR3 is 15 amino acids. For the CDR3, the DNA is TGTGCCTGGAGTGTTTCTGGGCTATCCAAAAACATTCAGTACTTC. It codes for CAWSVSGLSKNIQYF.